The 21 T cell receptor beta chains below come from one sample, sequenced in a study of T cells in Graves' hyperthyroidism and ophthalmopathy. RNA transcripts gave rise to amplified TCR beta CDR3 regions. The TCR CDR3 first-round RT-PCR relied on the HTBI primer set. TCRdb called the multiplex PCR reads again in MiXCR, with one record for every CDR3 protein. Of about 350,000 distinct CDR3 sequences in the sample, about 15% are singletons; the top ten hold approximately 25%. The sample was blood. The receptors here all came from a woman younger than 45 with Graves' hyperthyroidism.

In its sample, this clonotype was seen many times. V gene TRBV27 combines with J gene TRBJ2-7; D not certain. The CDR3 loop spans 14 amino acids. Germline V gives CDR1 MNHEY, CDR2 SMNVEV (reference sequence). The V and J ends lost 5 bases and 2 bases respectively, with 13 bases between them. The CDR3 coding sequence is TGTGCCAGCAGTCCCTCCCCTTCTCCCTACGAGCAGTACTTC. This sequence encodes CASSPSPSPYEQYF.

The CDR3 here is CASSYGASNTEAFF. The CDR3 bases are TGTGCCAGCAGTTACGGAGCATCGAACACTGAAGCTTTCTTT. J is TRBJ1-1 and V is TRBV6-2 or TRBV6-3; D not certain. V was trimmed by 2 bases and J by 1 base, leaving 8 bases between them. The germline V gene encodes CDR1 MNHEY and CDR2 SVGEGT. The CDR3 has 14 residues.

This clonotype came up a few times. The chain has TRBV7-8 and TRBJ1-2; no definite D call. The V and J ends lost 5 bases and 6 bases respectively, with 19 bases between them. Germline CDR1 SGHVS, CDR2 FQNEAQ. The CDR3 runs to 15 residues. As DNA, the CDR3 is TGTGCCAGCAGCCCCCGGATTAGGCAGCACGATGGCTACACCTTC. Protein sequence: CASSPRIRQHDGYTF.

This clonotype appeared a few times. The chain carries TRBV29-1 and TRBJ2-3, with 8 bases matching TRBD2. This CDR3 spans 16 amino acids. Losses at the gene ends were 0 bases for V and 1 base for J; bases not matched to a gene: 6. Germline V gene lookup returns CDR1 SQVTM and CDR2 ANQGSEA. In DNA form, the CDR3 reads TGCAGCGTTGAAGATACCCTGACTAGCGGCACAGATACGCAGTATTTT. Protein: CSVEDTLTSGTDTQYF.

CDR3 coding DNA: TGTGCCAGTAACCCCCTCGAAGAGACCCAGTACTTC. This gives the protein CASNPLEETQYF. J is TRBJ2-5 and V is TRBV19; D gene ambiguous. This CDR3 spans 12 amino acids. Germline V lookup: CDR1 LNHDA, CDR2 SQIVND (reference sequence). V lost 7 bases to trimming and J lost 3 bases, with 9 bases between them.

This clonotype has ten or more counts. The CDR3 DNA reads as TGTGCCAGCACCCCAGCGCTGTCAGATACGCAGTATTTT. Translation: CASTPALSDTQYF. The chain combines TRBV27 with TRBJ2-3; D uncertain. The length of the CDR3 is 13 residues. V gave up 7 bases and J gave up 4 bases, with 12 bases separating them. In germline, CDR1 is MNHEY, CDR2 SMNVEV (reference sequence).

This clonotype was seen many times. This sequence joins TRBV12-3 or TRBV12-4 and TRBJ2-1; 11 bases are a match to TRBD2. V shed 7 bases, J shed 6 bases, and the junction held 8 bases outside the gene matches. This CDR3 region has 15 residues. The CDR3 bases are TGTGCCAGCACCATTCCCGGGACTAGCGGCAATGAGCAGTTCTTC. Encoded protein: CASTIPGTSGNEQFF.

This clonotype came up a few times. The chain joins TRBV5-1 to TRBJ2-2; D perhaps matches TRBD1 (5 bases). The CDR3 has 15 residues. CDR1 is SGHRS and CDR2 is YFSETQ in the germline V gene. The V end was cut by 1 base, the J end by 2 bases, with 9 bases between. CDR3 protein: CASSLYRQNTGELFF. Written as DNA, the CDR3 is TGCGCCAGCAGCTTGTACAGGCAAAACACCGGGGAGCTGTTTTTT.

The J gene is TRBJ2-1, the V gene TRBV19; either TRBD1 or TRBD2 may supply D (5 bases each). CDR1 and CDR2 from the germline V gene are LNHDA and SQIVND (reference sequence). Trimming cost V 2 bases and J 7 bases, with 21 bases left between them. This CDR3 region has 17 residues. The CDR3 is CASSIPGRPVVPNEQFF. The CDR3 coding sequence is TGTGCCAGTAGTATACCGGGACGCCCAGTGGTCCCTAATGAGCAGTTCTTC.

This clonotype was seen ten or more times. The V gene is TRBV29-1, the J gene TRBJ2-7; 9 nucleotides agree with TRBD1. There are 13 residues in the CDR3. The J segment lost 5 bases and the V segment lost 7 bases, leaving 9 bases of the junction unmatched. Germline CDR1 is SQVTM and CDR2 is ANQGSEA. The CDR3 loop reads CSGTGQGLDEQYF. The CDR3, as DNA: TGCAGCGGGACGGGACAGGGCCTGGACGAGCAGTACTTC.

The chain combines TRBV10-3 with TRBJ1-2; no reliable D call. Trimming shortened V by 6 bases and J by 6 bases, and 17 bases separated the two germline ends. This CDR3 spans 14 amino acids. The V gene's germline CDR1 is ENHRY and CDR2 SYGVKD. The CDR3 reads CAIRGVEKGNGYTF. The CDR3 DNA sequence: TGTGCCATCAGGGGAGTGGAAAAGGGCAATGGCTACACCTTC.

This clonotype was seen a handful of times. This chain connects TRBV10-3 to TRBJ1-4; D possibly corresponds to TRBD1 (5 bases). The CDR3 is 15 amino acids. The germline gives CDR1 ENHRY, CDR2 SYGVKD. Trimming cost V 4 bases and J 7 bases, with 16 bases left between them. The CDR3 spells CAISAGTGLIEKLFF. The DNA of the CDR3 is TGTGCCATCAGTGCAGGAACAGGACTTATTGAAAAACTGTTTTTT.

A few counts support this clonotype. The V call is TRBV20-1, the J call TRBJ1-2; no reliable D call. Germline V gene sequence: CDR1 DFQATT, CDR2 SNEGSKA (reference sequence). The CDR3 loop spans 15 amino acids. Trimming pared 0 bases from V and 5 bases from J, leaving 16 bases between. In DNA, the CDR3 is TGCAGTGCTAGAGATTCGGAGGCTGGATATTATGGCTACACCTTC. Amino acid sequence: CSARDSEAGYYGYTF.

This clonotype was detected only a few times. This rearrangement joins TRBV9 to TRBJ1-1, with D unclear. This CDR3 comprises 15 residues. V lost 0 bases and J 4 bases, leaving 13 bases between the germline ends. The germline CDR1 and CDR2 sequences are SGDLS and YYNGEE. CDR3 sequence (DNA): TGTGCCAGCAGCGTAGGAGGTTTTCGAAGCACTGAAGCTTTCTTT. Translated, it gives CASSVGGFRSTEAFF.

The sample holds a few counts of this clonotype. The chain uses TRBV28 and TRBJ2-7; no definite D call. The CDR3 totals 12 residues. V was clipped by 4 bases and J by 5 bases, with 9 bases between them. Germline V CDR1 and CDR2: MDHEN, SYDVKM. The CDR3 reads CASSWLTDEQYF. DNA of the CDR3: TGTGCCAGCAGTTGGCTGACGGACGAGCAGTACTTC.

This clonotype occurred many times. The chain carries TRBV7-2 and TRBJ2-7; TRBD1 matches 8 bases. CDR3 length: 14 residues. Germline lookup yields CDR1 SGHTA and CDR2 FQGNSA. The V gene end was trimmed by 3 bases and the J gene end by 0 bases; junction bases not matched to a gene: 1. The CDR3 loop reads CASSFDRGSYEQYF. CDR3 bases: TGTGCCAGCAGCTTTGACAGGGGCTCCTACGAGCAGTACTTC. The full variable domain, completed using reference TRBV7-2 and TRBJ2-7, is GAGVSQSPSNKVTEKGKDVELRCDPISGHTALYWYRQSLGQGLEFLIYFQGNSAPDKSGLPSDRFSAERTGGSVSTLTIQRTQQEDSAVYLCASSFDRGSYEQYFGPGTRLTVT.

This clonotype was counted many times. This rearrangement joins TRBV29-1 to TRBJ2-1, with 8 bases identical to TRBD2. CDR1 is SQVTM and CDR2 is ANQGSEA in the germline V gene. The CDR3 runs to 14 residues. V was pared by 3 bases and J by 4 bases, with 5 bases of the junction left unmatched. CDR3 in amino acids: CSVDRGRQYNEQFF. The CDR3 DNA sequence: TGCAGCGTTGACCGCGGGAGGCAGTACAATGAGCAGTTCTTC.

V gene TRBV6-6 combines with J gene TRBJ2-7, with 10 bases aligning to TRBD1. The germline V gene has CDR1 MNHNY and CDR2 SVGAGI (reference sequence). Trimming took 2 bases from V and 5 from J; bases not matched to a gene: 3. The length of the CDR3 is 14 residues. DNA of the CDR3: TGTGCCAGCAGTTACGGGGGACAGGGGAACGAGCAGTACTTC. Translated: CASSYGGQGNEQYF.

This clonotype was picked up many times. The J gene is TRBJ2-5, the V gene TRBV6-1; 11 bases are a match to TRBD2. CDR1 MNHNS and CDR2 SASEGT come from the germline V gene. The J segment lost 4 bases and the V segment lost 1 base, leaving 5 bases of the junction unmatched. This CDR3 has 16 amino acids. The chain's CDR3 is CASSEGLAGGPETQYF. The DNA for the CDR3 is TGTGCCAGCAGTGAAGGCCTAGCGGGGGGTCCAGAGACCCAGTACTTC.

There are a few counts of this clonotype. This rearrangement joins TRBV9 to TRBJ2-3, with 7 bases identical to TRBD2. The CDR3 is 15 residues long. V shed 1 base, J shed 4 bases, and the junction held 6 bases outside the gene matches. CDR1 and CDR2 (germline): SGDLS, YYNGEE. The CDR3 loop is CASSVTGRNADTQYF. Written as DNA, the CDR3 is TGTGCCAGCAGCGTAACCGGGAGGAATGCAGATACGCAGTATTTT.

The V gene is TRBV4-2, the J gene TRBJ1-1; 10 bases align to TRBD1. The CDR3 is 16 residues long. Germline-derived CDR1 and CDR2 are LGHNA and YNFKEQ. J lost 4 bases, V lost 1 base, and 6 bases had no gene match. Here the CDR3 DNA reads TGTGCCAGCAGCCAAGTTCACGACAGGGGGCCCACTGAAGCTTTCTTT. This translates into CASSQVHDRGPTEAFF.